These 4 T cell receptor beta chains originate from one sample sequenced in a study of shared clonotypes between healthy human individuals. The protocol was immunoSEQ multiplex PCR, while the TCRdb copy is restricted to in-frame clones and leaves out a portion. The data hold hundreds of thousands of clones, with about 80% observed a single time. Specimen: memory CD4+ T cells sorted from blood. Subset described: CD45RA-negative fraction. The receptors derive from a woman in her twenties or thirties in good health.

This clone has just a few counts. The chain links TRBV6-1 to TRBJ1-1; TRBD1 is a possible D gene (5 bases). CDR3 length: 12 residues. V lost 4 bases and J 7 bases, leaving 10 bases between the germline ends. Germline CDR1 and CDR2: MNHNS and SASEGT. The CDR3 here is CASSVQGGEAFF. In nucleotides, the CDR3 is TGTGCCAGCAGTGTGCAGGGTGGTGAAGCTTTCTTT.

This clone showed up just once. The chain joins TRBV5-1 to TRBJ2-1; 7 bases align to TRBD2. Germline CDR1 SGHRS, CDR2 YFSETQ. The CDR3 spans 14 residues. The V gene end was trimmed by 4 bases and the J gene end by 0 bases; junction bases not matched to a gene: 1. DNA for the CDR3: TGCGCCAGCAGCCGGGACTACTCCTACAATGAGCAGTTCTTC. Protein: CASSRDYSYNEQFF.

On this clone: The junction departs from germline at one end; a sequencing error may be responsible. The CDR3 protein is CASSGRDYGYTF. The CDR3 nucleotides read TGTGCCAGCAGTGGCAGGGACTACGGCTACACCTTC. This chain uses TRBV28 with TRBJ1-2, with D possibly TRBD1 on 5 matching bases. The CDR3 is 12 residues long. Germline values: CDR1 MDHEN, CDR2 SYDVKM.

The J gene is TRBJ2-2, the V gene TRBV7-2; D assignment may be TRBD1 or TRBD2 (5 bases each). The CDR3 has 15 amino acids. Trimming took off 1 base at V and 6 bases at J, with 12 bases between the two ends. CDR1 SGHTA and CDR2 FQGNSA come from the germline V gene. CDR3 amino acids: CASSLGVGTAGELFF. CDR3 DNA sequence: TGTGCCAGCAGCTTAGGGGTCGGGACGGCCGGGGAGCTGTTTTTT.